This is a list of T cell receptor beta chains from one sample in a study of technical replicates of blood from a handful of donors. The table came from immunoSEQ multiplex PCR; TCRdb's copy has only in-frame clones and leaves some out. The sample lists tens of thousands of clones, around 94% occurring once. Material: T cells isolated from PBMCs. All receptors derive from a human donor in good health. Both conserved end residues are part of each CDR3. The D gene is left open where the match is weak. Expanded clones get a size class; other rows say once, few or many, or leave the size out.

>TRBV28|TRBD1|TRBJ2-7|.
CASSSAGTGNFEQYF
TGTGCCAGCAGTTCTGCGGGGACAGGGAACTTCGAGCAGTACTTC
>TRBV4-1|.|TRBJ1-1|.
CASSLTVLGNTEAFF
TGCGCCAGCAGCCTGACAGTCCTTGGGAACACTGAAGCTTTCTTT
>TRBV5-1|.|TRBJ2-1|.
CASMGLTYNEQFF
TGCGCCAGCATGGGACTGACCTACAATGAGCAGTTCTTC
>TRBV11-2|.|TRBJ2-4|.
CASSPTEPLAKNIQYF
TGTGCCAGCAGCCCCACAGAACCACTAGCCAAAAACATTCAGTACTTC
>TRBV4-1|.|TRBJ2-7|.
CASSHRADFHSYEQYF
TGCGCCAGCAGCCACCGTGCCGACTTCCACTCCTACGAGCAGTACTTC
>TRBV9|.|TRBJ1-4|.
CASSVGGGTGKLFF
TGTGCCAGCAGCGTAGGGGGGGGGACTGGAAAACTGTTTTTT
>TRBV13|.|TRBJ1-5|.
CASRAAGDGDQPQHF
TGTGCCAGCAGAGCGGCAGGGGACGGTGATCAGCCCCAGCATTTT
>TRBV5-1|.|TRBJ2-3|.
CASTPGGGADTQYF
TGCGCCAGCACCCCGGGGGGCGGCGCAGATACGCAGTATTTT
>TRBV4-1|TRBD2|TRBJ2-7|.
CASSQGGGWSEQYF
TGCGCCAGCAGCCAAGGGGGGGGGTGGAGCGAGCAGTACTTC
>TRBV4-1|TRBD2|TRBJ2-1|once
CASSQEIGTSGIDNEQFF
TGCGCCAGCAGCCAAGAAATAGGGACTAGCGGGATCGACAATGAGCAGTTCTTC
>TRBV5-1|.|TRBJ2-7|.
CASSYRDSSGDEQYF
TGCGCCAGCAGCTACCGGGACAGCTCGGGAGACGAGCAGTACTTC
>TRBV2|TRBD1|TRBJ2-5|.
CATLRDRQETQYF
TGTGCCACCCTCCGGGACAGACAAGAGACCCAGTACTTC
>TRBV30|TRBD1|TRBJ1-3|.
CAWGQGLSSGNTIYF
TGTGCCTGGGGACAGGGGCTGAGCTCTGGAAACACCATATATTTT
>TRBV19|TRBD1|TRBJ1-5|.
CASRRQGVSNQPQHF
TGTGCCAGTAGGAGACAGGGCGTAAGCAATCAGCCCCAGCATTTT
>TRBV7-9|.|TRBJ1-2|.
CASSSHVSRGYGYTF
TGTGCCAGCAGCTCACACGTCTCTCGAGGCTATGGCTACACCTTC
>TRBV11-2|.|TRBJ1-6|.
CASSLLSRVQDSPLHF
TGTGCCAGCAGCTTACTCTCCAGGGTTCAAGATTCACCCCTCCACTTT
>TRBV28|.|TRBJ1-2|.
CASSTPGRSGYTF
TGTGCCAGCAGTACCCCAGGGCGGAGTGGCTACACCTTC
>TRBV28|TRBD2|TRBJ2-5|.
CASSLGRVETQYF
TGTGCCAGCAGTTTAGGGAGGGTTGAGACCCAGTACTTC
>TRBV6-1|.|TRBJ1-1|.
CASSNTANTEAFF
TGTGCCAGCAGTAATACAGCAAACACTGAAGCTTTCTTT
>TRBV28|.|TRBJ1-2|.
CASSLIGGRYGYTF
TGTGCCAGCAGTTTAATCGGGGGTCGGTATGGCTACACCTTC
>TRBV13|TRBD1|TRBJ1-1|.
CASSSRQGAPNTEAFF
TGTGCCAGCAGCTCTCGACAGGGGGCCCCAAACACTGAAGCTTTCTTT
>TRBV7-2|TRBD1|TRBJ1-2|.
CASSLTGEGRGYNYGYTF
TGTGCCAGCAGCTTGACAGGGGAGGGGAGGGGTTATAACTATGGCTACACCTTC
>TRBV18|.|TRBJ2-7|.
CASSPALTEWEKQYF
TGTGCCAGCTCACCGGCACTCACCGAATGGGAGAAGCAGTACTTC
>TRBV30|.|TRBJ1-3|.
CAWSKGLGSGNTIYF
TGTGCCTGGAGTAAGGGGTTGGGATCTGGAAACACCATATATTTT
>TRBV27|.|TRBJ2-7|once
CASSLSIIASGEQYF
TGTGCCAGCAGTTTATCGATAATAGCCTCCGGCGAGCAGTACTTC
>TRBV4-2|.|TRBJ2-3|once
CASSQEQPGTQYF
TGTGCCAGCAGCCAAGAACAACCCGGGACGCAGTATTTT
>TRBV5-1|TRBD2|TRBJ2-5|once
CASSLFTGGAETQYF
TGCGCCAGCAGCCTGTTTACGGGGGGGGCGGAGACCCAGTACTTC
>TRBV7-9|TRBD1|TRBJ1-2|once
CASSLDPGQNYGYTF
TGTGCCAGCAGCTTAGACCCGGGACAGAACTATGGCTACACCTTC
>TRBV28|.|TRBJ2-3|few
CASTNRAGSAQYF
TGTGCCAGCACTAATAGGGCGGGGTCTGCGCAGTATTTT
>TRBV27|.|TRBJ1-1|.
CASSEGNTEAFF
TGTGCCAGCAGTGAGGGGAACACTGAAGCTTTCTTT
>TRBV7-3|TRBD1|TRBJ1-3|.
CASSFQGAPGNTIYF
TGTGCCAGCAGCTTTCAGGGGGCCCCTGGAAACACCATATATTTT
>TRBV6-5|.|TRBJ2-5|.
CASSYAGPGETQYF
TGTGCCAGCAGTTACGCAGGGCCCGGAGAGACCCAGTACTTC
>TRBV4-1|TRBD2|TRBJ2-7|.
CASSRGWRGTGGSYEQYF
TGCGCCAGCAGCCGCGGCTGGAGGGGAACGGGAGGATCCTACGAGCAGTACTTC
>TRBV28|.|TRBJ1-1|.
CASSPPRMNTEAFF
TGTGCCAGCAGTCCCCCGCGGATGAACACTGAAGCTTTCTTT
>TRBV27|.|TRBJ1-4|.
CASSLSPRRGLFF
TGTGCCAGCAGTTTATCCCCCAGGCGGGGACTGTTTTTT
>TRBV6-1|TRBD2|TRBJ2-1|.
CASSPGTSGRYEQFF
TGTGCCAGCAGTCCCGGGACTAGCGGGAGGTATGAGCAGTTCTTC
>TRBV10-2|.|TRBJ1-1|.
CASGRATEAFF
TGCGCCAGCGGCAGGGCCACTGAAGCTTTCTTT
>TRBV27|.|TRBJ1-5|.
CASSSGGPGGQPQHF
TGTGCCAGCAGTTCCGGGGGGCCAGGCGGTCAGCCCCAGCATTTT
>TRBV28|.|TRBJ1-2|.
CASSRSDLRTALYGYTF
TGTGCCAGCAGCCGCTCTGATCTTCGGACAGCTCTATATGGCTACACCTTC
>TRBV11-3|.|TRBJ1-2|.
CASSLGSQGNYGYTF
TGTGCCAGCAGCTTAGGTTCGCAGGGGAACTATGGCTACACCTTC
>TRBV29-1|.|TRBJ1-2|.
CSVGVSVGYTF
TGCAGCGTTGGTGTATCCGTTGGCTACACCTTC
>TRBV9|TRBD2|TRBJ2-7|.
CASSTTSDYEQYF
TGTGCCAGCAGCACAACTAGCGACTACGAGCAGTACTTC
>TRBV7-2|TRBD2|TRBJ2-3|.
CASSFREGADTQYF
TGTGCCAGCAGCTTTCGGGAGGGCGCAGATACGCAGTATTTT
>TRBV5-1|TRBD1|TRBJ1-1|.
CASNIVPGGTEAFF
TGCGCCAGCAACATCGTCCCAGGGGGAACTGAAGCTTTCTTT
>TRBV2|TRBD1|TRBJ2-7|.
CASSDRGGNEQYF
TGTGCCAGCAGTGACCGAGGGGGCAACGAGCAGTACTTC
>TRBV28|TRBD1|TRBJ2-2|.
CASSSRGQGDPFTGELFF
TGTGCCAGCAGTTCGCGAGGACAGGGCGATCCCTTCACCGGGGAGCTGTTTTTT
>TRBV7-2|TRBD2|TRBJ2-3|.
CASSLMASGDTQYF
TGTGCCAGCAGCTTAATGGCTAGCGGCGATACGCAGTATTTT
>TRBV13|TRBD1|TRBJ2-7|.
CASSLGGPGQGPTYEQYF
TGTGCCAGCAGCTTAGGGGGCCCGGGACAGGGGCCAACCTACGAGCAGTACTTC
>TRBV7-9|.|TRBJ2-7|.
CASAPQGSYEQYF
TGTGCCAGCGCCCCTCAGGGATCCTACGAGCAGTACTTC
>TRBV12-5|.|TRBJ1-1|few
CASGSLGGSAEAFF
TGTGCTAGTGGCTCTTTGGGGGGATCCGCTGAAGCTTTCTTT
>TRBV2|.|TRBJ1-1|.
CASSPRTDNTEAFF
TGTGCCAGCAGCCCTAGGACAGATAACACTGAAGCTTTCTTT
>TRBV6-1|TRBD1|TRBJ1-1|once
CASSEAGRGLRGAFF
TGTGCCAGCAGTGAAGCGGGCAGGGGGCTACGAGGAGCTTTCTTT
>TRBV5-5|.|TRBJ1-1|.
CASSLGTYTEAFF
TGTGCCAGCAGCTTGGGGACATACACTGAAGCTTTCTTT
>TRBV7-6|.|TRBJ2-5|.
CASSIEETQYF
TGTGCCAGCAGCATCGAAGAGACCCAGTACTTC
>TRBV29-1|.|TRBJ2-7|.
CSVEDAREQYF
TGCAGCGTTGAAGATGCGCGGGAGCAGTACTTC
>TRBV5-1|.|TRBJ1-4|once
CASSLGSGGLEKLFF
TGCGCCAGCAGCTTGGGCTCTGGCGGCTTGGAAAAACTGTTTTTT
>TRBV7-9|.|TRBJ2-7|.
CASSGLDSKRPYEQYF
TGTGCCAGCAGCGGCCTGGATTCTAAGAGGCCCTACGAGCAGTACTTC